Below, 2 T cell receptor beta chains from the same sample are listed, as sequenced in a study of blood T cells in healthy people across ages. Through a sample-barcoded 5' primer and a J-beta primer mix, a second PCR was run for roughly 7 to 12 cycles. TCRdb reprocessed the 5' RACE reads via MiXCR and lists one record per CDR3 protein. The table has 650,000 to 800,000 distinct CDR3 sequences, about 42% seen once. Sequencing was done on a sample of blood. Source of these receptors: a man between 60 and 75 years old in good health.

This clonotype was detected only a few times. The chain joins TRBV27 to TRBJ2-6; D could derive from TRBD1 or TRBD2 (7 bases each). The germline V gene encodes CDR1 MNHEY and CDR2 SMNVEV (reference sequence). The CDR3 runs to 22 residues. V lost 2 bases and J lost 0, with 26 bases in between. The CDR3 region is CASSLKIRQGLPPLSGANVLTF. The CDR3 DNA reads as TGTGCCAGCAGTTTAAAGATTAGACAGGGACTACCCCCCCTCTCTGGGGCCAACGTCCTGACTTTC.

This clonotype was found once. The rearrangement links TRBV3-1 to TRBJ2-7; D is unclear. V was cut by 3 bases and J by 5 bases, with 8 bases left in between. The length of the CDR3 is 12 residues. CDR1 and CDR2 from the germline V gene are LGHDT and YNNKEL (reference sequence). CDR3 in DNA: TGTGCCAGCAGCCAGTACGTGCACGAGCAGTACTTC. This sequence encodes CASSQYVHEQYF.